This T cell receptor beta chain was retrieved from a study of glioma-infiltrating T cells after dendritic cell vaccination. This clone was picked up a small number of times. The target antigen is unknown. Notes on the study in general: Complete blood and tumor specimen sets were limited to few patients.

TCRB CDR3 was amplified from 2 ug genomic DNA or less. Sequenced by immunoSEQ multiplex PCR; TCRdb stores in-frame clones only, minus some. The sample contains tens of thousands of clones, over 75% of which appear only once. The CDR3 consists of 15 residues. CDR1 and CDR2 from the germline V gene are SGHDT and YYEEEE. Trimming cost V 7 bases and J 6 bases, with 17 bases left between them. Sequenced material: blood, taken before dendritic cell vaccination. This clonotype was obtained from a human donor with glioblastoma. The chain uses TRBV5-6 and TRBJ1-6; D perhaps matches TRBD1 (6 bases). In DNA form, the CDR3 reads TGTGCCAGCTCCAGGCTCGGACAGACTAATTCACCCCTCCACTTT. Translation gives CASSRLGQTNSPLHF.